This paragraph reports one T cell receptor beta chain. Antigen: not known. These data originate in a study of T cells in Graves' hyperthyroidism and ophthalmopathy. Notes on the study in general: A 13 V-J signature model discriminated ophthalmopathy versus stable hyperthyroidism.

Not enrolled were patients with uncontrolled infection, other autoimmune disease, pregnancy or lactation. Every diagnosis used clinical symptoms, serum thyroxine and TRAb, thyroid ultrasound and orbital computed tomography. Amplification targeted TCR beta CDR3 regions from RNA transcripts. HTBI primers drove first-round RT-PCR of the TCR CDR3. One entry per CDR3 protein results from TCRdb running MiXCR on the multiplex PCR reads. Among around 620,000 distinct CDR3 sequences listed, about 43% were seen once. The receptor comes from an adult woman with Graves' disease, either hyperthyroidism or ophthalmopathy (not recorded which). Sequenced material: peripheral blood or thyroid tissue (not recorded which).

The chain's CDR3 is CASSLSGTRYEQYF. In DNA, the CDR3 is TGTGCCAGCAGTTTATCGGGGACAAGATACGAGCAGTACTTC. V gene TRBV28 combines with J gene TRBJ2-7; tentatively, D is TRBD1 (6 bases). Germline CDR1 MDHEN, CDR2 SYDVKM. Trimming stripped 1 base from V and 4 bases from J, with 11 bases between. The CDR3 runs 14 residues.